Listed here are 22 T cell receptor beta chains from one sample, sequenced in a study of CD8 T cells in ankylosing spondylitis. Broader study findings: Among TCR beta sequences, a motif of under ten highly homologous variants appeared characteristic of ankylosing spondylitis blood.

Their target antigens are unknown. TCRdb re-analysed the 5' RACE reads in MiXCR, keeping a single row per CDR3 protein. The table lists a few hundred thousand distinct CDR3 sequences, about a fifth of them singletons, with 15% to 20% in the top ten. Source material: blood, either unsorted or a sorted T cell fraction (not recorded which). Receptors originate from a male donor with ankylosing spondylitis.

V gene TRBV5-1 combines with J gene TRBJ1-1, with D hard to call. The V gene lost 4 bases and the J gene lost 3 bases, with 25 bases spanning the gap. The germline gives CDR1 SGHRS, CDR2 YFSETQ. The CDR3 loop spans 18 amino acids. CDR3 bases: TGCGCCAGCAGCCTACCGATTTGGGCAGACACCCCGGACACTGAAGCTTTCTTT. Protein: CASSLPIWADTPDTEAFF.

This clonotype showed up just a few times. The V and J genes are TRBV20-1 and TRBJ2-7; TRBD1 agrees at 9 bases. The germline gives CDR1 DFQATT, CDR2 SNEGSKA (reference sequence). The CDR3 consists of 14 residues. Losses at the gene ends were 4 bases for V and 5 bases for J; bases not matched to a gene: 9. In DNA form, the CDR3 reads TGCAGTGCTACCGGGACAGGGAAGATCCACGAGCAGTACTTC. It encodes CSATGTGKIHEQYF.

The chain employs TRBV9 and TRBJ1-2; 7 nucleotides match TRBD1. The junction had 12 bases not matched to a gene; V was cut back by 4 bases and J by 3 bases. Germline loops: CDR1 SGDLS, CDR2 YYNGEE. The CDR3 is 16 amino acids. CDR3 amino acids: CASSPVQGLLHYGYTF. DNA of the CDR3: TGTGCCAGCAGCCCTGTACAGGGGCTGCTTCACTATGGCTACACCTTC.

Only a few counts were recorded for this clonotype. The V gene is TRBV5-1, the J gene TRBJ2-7; D is ambiguous. The CDR3 has 13 residues. Trimming stripped 3 bases from V and 4 bases from J, with 11 bases between. CDR1 SGHRS and CDR2 YFSETQ come from the germline V gene. The CDR3 loop is CASSWGKSYEQYF. The CDR3, as DNA: TGCGCCAGCAGCTGGGGAAAGAGTTACGAGCAGTACTTC.

This clonotype was observed a handful of times. J is TRBJ2-1 and V is TRBV15, with 8 bases that match TRBD2. The CDR3 is made up of 15 amino acids. The germline V gene has CDR1 LNHNV and CDR2 YYDKDF (reference sequence). V was pared by 0 bases and J by 8 bases, with 6 bases of the junction left unmatched. CDR3: CATSRDGLAGDEQFF. The DNA of the CDR3 is TGTGCCACCAGCAGAGACGGACTAGCCGGAGATGAGCAGTTCTTC.

The V and J genes are TRBV24-1 and TRBJ2-5; 10 bases agree with TRBD1. The CDR3 totals 15 residues. Unmatched junction bases numbered 3, after V lost 3 bases and J lost 3 bases. Per the germline V gene, CDR1 is KGHDR and CDR2 is SFDVKD. The CDR3 loop reads CATSDPGTGEETQYF. CDR3 bases: TGTGCCACCAGTGATCCGGGGACAGGGGAAGAGACCCAGTACTTC.

This clonotype was counted a few times. The chain has TRBV12-3 or TRBV12-4 and TRBJ2-3; D gene ambiguous. The CDR3 spans 18 residues. Trimming took off 3 bases at V and 4 bases at J, with 23 bases between the two ends. CDR3 coding DNA: TGTGCCAGCAGTTTCGTTCGTTCCCTTCGGGCCTGGGCAGATACGCAGTATTTT. Protein: CASSFVRSLRAWADTQYF.

V gene TRBV5-6 combines with J gene TRBJ2-2, with 12 bases aligning to TRBD2. This CDR3 has 18 residues. Germline V gives CDR1 SGHDT, CDR2 YYEEEE. V shed 4 bases, J shed 7 bases, and the junction held 14 bases outside the gene matches. DNA of the CDR3: TGTGCCAGCAGCGGATTCACCGGACTAGCGGGATCCGGCGGGGAGCTGTTTTTT. This gives the protein CASSGFTGLAGSGGELFF.

The CDR3 DNA reads TGCGCCAGCAGCACTCAGGGGGCGCCCGGTTACAATGAGCAGTTCTTC. Amino acid sequence: CASSTQGAPGYNEQFF. J is TRBJ2-1 and V is TRBV5-1, with 8 bases that match TRBD1. The CDR3 loop spans 16 amino acids. V trimming: 4 bases; J trimming: 4 bases; junction bases outside the gene matches: 10. From germline, CDR1 is SGHRS and CDR2 YFSETQ.

The chain carries TRBV20-1 and TRBJ2-7; a weak D match, TRBD1 (6 bases). The CDR3 runs to 15 residues. Germline V gene sequence: CDR1 DFQATT, CDR2 SNEGSKA (reference sequence). V was trimmed by 6 bases and J by 3 bases, leaving 21 bases between them. The CDR3 is CSAPERETGGYEQYF. DNA for the CDR3: TGCAGTGCCCCAGAGAGAGAGACAGGAGGCTACGAGCAGTACTTC.

The V call is TRBV5-1, the J call TRBJ2-1; 8 nucleotides line up with TRBD1. The CDR3 consists of 14 residues. The junction had 8 bases not matched to a gene; V was cut back by 5 bases and J by 7 bases. Germline assignment: CDR1 SGHRS and CDR2 YFSETQ. Written as DNA, the CDR3 is TGCGCCAGCAGGACAGGGGTAGCTATGAATGAGCAGTTCTTC. As protein: CASRTGVAMNEQFF.

Only a few counts were recorded for this clonotype. The chain has TRBV6-1 and TRBJ1-2; tentatively, D is TRBD1 (6 bases). The CDR3 sequence is 14 residues long. V was shortened by 5 bases and J by 6 bases, with 16 bases between the two germline ends. Germline V gene sequence: CDR1 MNHNS, CDR2 SASEGT. The CDR3 sequence: CASSLSLTGNGYTF. In nucleotides, the CDR3 is TGTGCCAGCAGTCTATCTTTAACAGGGAATGGCTACACCTTC.

The CDR3 loop is CASGLVPIPGLAGGPSGNEQFF. Written as DNA, the CDR3 is TGTGCTAGTGGTTTGGTACCAATTCCGGGACTAGCGGGAGGGCCATCGGGTAATGAGCAGTTCTTC. The chain employs TRBV12-5 and TRBJ2-1; 16 bases fit TRBD2. Germline V gene sequence: CDR1 LGHNT, CDR2 FRNRAP. With V trimmed by 0 bases and J by 7 bases, 18 bases remained unmatched. CDR3 length: 22 amino acids.

The V call is TRBV18, the J call TRBJ1-1; no reliable D call. The CDR3 extends over 14 amino acids. Germline V gives CDR1 KGHSH, CDR2 LQKENI. V was trimmed by 8 bases and J by 0 bases, leaving 13 bases between them. The CDR3 coding sequence is TGTGCCAGCACGAGAGATGCAATGAACACTGAAGCTTTCTTT. Amino acids: CASTRDAMNTEAFF.

The sample holds a few counts of this clonotype. The chain carries TRBV4-3 and TRBJ2-3, with a weak D call TRBD1 (5 bases). Trimming pared 1 base from V and 4 bases from J, leaving 9 bases between. The CDR3 runs to 14 residues. CDR1 LGHNA and CDR2 YSLEER come from the germline V gene. CDR3 residues: CASSQGSGSDTQYF. The CDR3 DNA reads TGCGCCAGCAGCCAAGGGTCAGGGTCAGATACGCAGTATTTT.

V usage is TRBV5-1 and J usage is TRBJ2-7, with 7 bases matching TRBD2. Germline V gene lookup returns CDR1 SGHRS and CDR2 YFSETQ. The CDR3 is made up of 15 amino acids. V gave up 0 bases and J gave up 6 bases; unmatched junction bases: 9. The CDR3 region is CASSLVGGSAAEQYF. The CDR3 DNA is TGCGCCAGCAGCTTGGTTGGCGGGAGTGCGGCCGAGCAGTACTTC.

The chain has TRBV2 and TRBJ2-3; the match to TRBD1 covers 7 bases. With 8 bases clipped from V and 1 base from J, the junction kept 6 bases outside the gene matches. The CDR3 extends over 14 amino acids. The germline V gene has CDR1 SNHLY and CDR2 FYNNEI. CDR3 protein: CASLSDRGTDTQYF. The CDR3, as DNA: TGTGCCAGCCTTTCTGACAGGGGCACAGATACGCAGTATTTT.

This rearrangement joins TRBV28 to TRBJ2-1, with 8 bases matching TRBD2. The germline CDR1 and CDR2 sequences are MDHEN and SYDVKM. The CDR3 covers 15 residues. V gave up 5 bases and J gave up 2 bases; unmatched junction bases: 5. The CDR3 reads CASSKAGGPYNEQFF. The CDR3 nucleotides read TGTGCCAGCAGTAAGGCGGGAGGTCCCTACAATGAGCAGTTCTTC.

The rearrangement uses TRBV29-1 and TRBJ2-7, with 10 bases matching TRBD1. Trimming cost V 4 bases and J 5 bases; bases outside gene matches: 14. Looked up from germline, CDR1 is SQVTM and CDR2 is ANQGSEA. The length of the CDR3 is 16 residues. CDR3 coding DNA: TGCAGCGTTGGGGGGTCATCCGGGACAGGGGCTGACGAGCAGTACTTC. It encodes CSVGGSSGTGADEQYF.

This rearrangement joins TRBV27 to TRBJ2-5, with TRBD2 as a possible D gene (5 bases). The V and J ends lost 4 bases and 5 bases respectively, with 14 bases between them. The V gene's germline CDR1 is MNHEY and CDR2 SMNVEV (reference sequence). The CDR3 is 14 residues long. CDR3 residues: CASSSTMAGETQYF. For the CDR3, the DNA is TGTGCCAGCAGTTCCACGATGGCGGGTGAGACCCAGTACTTC.

This clonotype was found a few times. The J gene is TRBJ1-5, the V gene TRBV28, with 8 nucleotides matching TRBD1. J was trimmed by 9 bases and V by 6 bases; bases with no gene match: 10. The CDR3 has 14 residues. Germline V gene data show CDR1 as MDHEN and CDR2 as SYDVKM. The CDR3 is CASSQTGVGGPQHF. In nucleotides, the CDR3 is TGTGCCAGCAGCCAGACAGGGGTGGGGGGGCCCCAGCATTTT. Full variable domain (missing parts from reference TRBV28 and TRBJ1-5): DVKVTQSSRYLVKRTGEKVFLECVQDMDHENMFWYRQDPGLGLRLIYFSYDVKMKEKGDIPEGYSVSREKKERFSLILESASTNQTSMYLCASSQTGVGGPQHFGDGTRLSIL.

The chain recombines TRBV28 with TRBJ2-1, with 10 bases identical to TRBD2. This CDR3 contains 15 residues. J was trimmed by 4 bases and V by 5 bases; bases with no gene match: 5. Germline assignment: CDR1 MDHEN and CDR2 SYDVKM. CDR3 in amino acids: CASSLAGVEYNEQFF. In DNA, the CDR3 is TGTGCCAGCAGTCTAGCGGGAGTGGAGTACAATGAGCAGTTCTTC.